This T cell receptor beta chain was captured by sequencing in a study of T cell responses to AZD1222 COVID-19 vaccine. Trimming shortened V by 7 bases and J by 1 base, and 10 bases separated the two germline ends. Germline loops: CDR1 SNHLY, CDR2 FYNNEI. There are 13 residues in the CDR3. The study, taken as a whole, reports: White British people made up most donors, females outnumbered males, and clonal diversity was possibly underestimated. Spike regions recognized by vaccine-associated CD4 TCRs spanned the protein, led by 160-218 and 743-854. In the spike-specific TCR repertoire, nearly half reportedly target unmutated variant regions.

There are a few counts of this clone. The target antigen is unknown. Here immunoSEQ multiplex PCR was the method, and the copy in TCRdb shows in-frame clones only, minus some. Of 100,000 to 120,000 clones detected, roughly nine tenths appear once; the ten largest clones hold approximately 40%. Timing groups of about 4 and about 12 weeks for second doses were pooled. The clonotype was recovered from an adult who received the AZD1222 COVID-19 vaccine. The sample consisted of peripheral blood, taken 28 days after the second AZD1222 dose. The rearrangement links TRBV2 to TRBJ1-1, with TRBD1 as a possible D gene (5 bases). In DNA, the CDR3 is TGTGCCAGCAACCGGGGGGGGAACACTGAAGCTTTCTTT. Translated: CASNRGGNTEAFF. Together with reference TRBV2 and TRBJ1-1, the CDR3 gives the full variable domain: EPEVTQTPSHQVTQMGQEVILRCVPISNHLYFYWYRQILGQKVEFLVSFYNNEISEKSEIFDDQFSVERPDGSNFTLKIRSTKLEDSAMYFCASNRGGNTEAFFGQGTRLTVV.